The clone carrying this T cell receptor beta chain was picked up one time. Its target is not known. Profiled with immunoSEQ multiplex PCR; TCRdb holds only in-frame clones, not every one. Here the sample spans around 350,000 clones, 75% to 90% being singletons. This specimen belongs to a study of cytomegalovirus exposure and HLA in healthy donors. Whole-study findings and limits: Subsequent analysis of the approximately 130 validation repertoires found a tendency for first-cohort TCR clusters to co-occur. There were 150 to 200 TCR beta chains listed as cytomegalovirus-associated.

Germline CDR1 SEHNR, CDR2 FQNEAQ (reference sequence). The CDR3 runs 15 residues. Trimming removed 4 bases from V and 5 bases from J; junction bases left unmatched: 4. The chain joins TRBV7-9 to TRBJ2-2, with TRBD2 matching over 10 bases. Material for sequencing was PBMCs. The source of this sequence is a woman between 18 and 29 years old in good health and CMV-seronegative. CDR3 in amino acids: CASSSLAGDTGELFF. The CDR3 DNA is TGTGCCAGCAGCTCCCTAGCGGGAGATACCGGGGAGCTGTTTTTT. The full variable domain, rest sourced from reference TRBV7-9 and TRBJ2-2, is DTGVSQNPRHKITKRGQNVTFRCDPISEHNRLYWYRQTLGQGPEFLTYFQNEAQLEKSRLLSDRFSAERPKGSFSTLEIQRTEQGDSAMYLCASSSLAGDTGELFFGEGSRLTVL.